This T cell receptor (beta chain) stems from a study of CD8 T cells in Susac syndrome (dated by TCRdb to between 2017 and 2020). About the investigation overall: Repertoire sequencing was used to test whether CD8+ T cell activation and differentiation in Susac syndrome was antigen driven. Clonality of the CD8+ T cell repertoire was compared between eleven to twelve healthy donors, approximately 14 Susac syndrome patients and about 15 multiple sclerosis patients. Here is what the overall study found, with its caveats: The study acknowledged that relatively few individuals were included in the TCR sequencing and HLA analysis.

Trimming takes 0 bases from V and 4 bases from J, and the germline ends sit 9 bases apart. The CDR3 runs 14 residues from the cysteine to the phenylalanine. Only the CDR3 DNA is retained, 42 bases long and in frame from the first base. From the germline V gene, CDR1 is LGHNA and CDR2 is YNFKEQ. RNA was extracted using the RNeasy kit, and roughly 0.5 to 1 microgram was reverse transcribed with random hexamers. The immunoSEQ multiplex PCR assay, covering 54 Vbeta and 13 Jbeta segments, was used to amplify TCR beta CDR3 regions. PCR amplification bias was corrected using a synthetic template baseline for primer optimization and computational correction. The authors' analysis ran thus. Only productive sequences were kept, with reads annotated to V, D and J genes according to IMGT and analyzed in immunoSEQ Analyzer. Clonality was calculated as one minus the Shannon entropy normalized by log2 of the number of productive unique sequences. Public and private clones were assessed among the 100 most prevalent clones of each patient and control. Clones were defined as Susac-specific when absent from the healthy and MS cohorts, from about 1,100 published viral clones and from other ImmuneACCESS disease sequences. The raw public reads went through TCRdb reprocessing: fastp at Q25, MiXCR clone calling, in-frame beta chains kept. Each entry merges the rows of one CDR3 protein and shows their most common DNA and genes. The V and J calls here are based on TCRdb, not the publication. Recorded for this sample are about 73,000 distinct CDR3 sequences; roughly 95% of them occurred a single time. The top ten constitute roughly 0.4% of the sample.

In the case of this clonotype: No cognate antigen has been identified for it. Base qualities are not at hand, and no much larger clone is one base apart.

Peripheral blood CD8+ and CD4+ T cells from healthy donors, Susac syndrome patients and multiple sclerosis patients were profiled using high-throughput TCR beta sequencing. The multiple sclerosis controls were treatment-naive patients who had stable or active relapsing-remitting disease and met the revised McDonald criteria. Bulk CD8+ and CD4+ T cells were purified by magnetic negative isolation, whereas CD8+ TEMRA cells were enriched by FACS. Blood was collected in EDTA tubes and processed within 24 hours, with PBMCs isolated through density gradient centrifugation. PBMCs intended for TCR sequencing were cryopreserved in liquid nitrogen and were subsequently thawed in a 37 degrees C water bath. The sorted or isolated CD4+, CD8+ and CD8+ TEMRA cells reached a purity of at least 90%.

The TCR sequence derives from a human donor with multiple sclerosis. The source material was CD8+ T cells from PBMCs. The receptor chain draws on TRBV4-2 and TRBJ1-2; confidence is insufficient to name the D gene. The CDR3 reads CASSQDLGSYGYTF. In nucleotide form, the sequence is TGTGCCAGCAGCCAAGATCTGGGGAGCTATGGCTACACCTTC.